The following is a T cell receptor beta chain sequence with its context. Its antigen is as yet unknown. This record comes from a study of CD8+ T cells in alopecia areata. Notes on the study in general: There were also resident alphabeta T cells of normal skin sequenced in scalp samples. Although TCR sharing was seen in mice, sharing across patients was less clear, possibly for HLA-related reasons. Clonality was higher in lesional than normal scalp, especially in alopecia totalis/universalis.

Following extraction, RNA underwent reverse transcription to cDNA, which served as the sequencing template. Here immunoSEQ multiplex PCR was the method, and the copy in TCRdb shows in-frame clones only, minus some. The sample records around 150,000 clones, 62% being singletons. Trimming cost V 6 bases and J 8 bases; bases outside gene matches: 9. The CDR3 spans 15 residues. Germline values: CDR1 MNHNY, CDR2 SVGAGI (reference sequence). CD4+ and CD8+ T cells were sorted from PBMCs stained for CD3, CD4 and CD8. V and J are TRBV6-6 and TRBJ2-1, with 11 bases identical to TRBD2. The clonotype was recovered from a human donor in good health. The sequencing input was CD8+ T cells sorted from blood. The CDR3 loop reads CASRVAGGPRDEQFF. DNA for the CDR3: TGTGCCAGCAGGGTAGCGGGAGGGCCGAGGGATGAGCAGTTCTTC.